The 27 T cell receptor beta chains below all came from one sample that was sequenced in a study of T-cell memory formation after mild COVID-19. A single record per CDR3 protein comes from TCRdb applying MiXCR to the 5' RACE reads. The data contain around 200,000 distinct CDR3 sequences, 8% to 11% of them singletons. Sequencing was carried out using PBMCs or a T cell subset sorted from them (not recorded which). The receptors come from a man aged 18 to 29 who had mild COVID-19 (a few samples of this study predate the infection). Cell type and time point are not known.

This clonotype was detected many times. In DNA form, the CDR3 reads TGTGCCGTTAGGGACACAGGCACAGATACGCAGTATTTT. Translating gives CAVRDTGTDTQYF. V and J are TRBV10-3 and TRBJ2-3, with a tentative D call TRBD1 (6 bases). Germline CDR1 and CDR2: ENHRY and SYGVKD. V lost 11 bases and J 1 base, leaving 13 bases between the germline ends. CDR3 length: 13 residues.

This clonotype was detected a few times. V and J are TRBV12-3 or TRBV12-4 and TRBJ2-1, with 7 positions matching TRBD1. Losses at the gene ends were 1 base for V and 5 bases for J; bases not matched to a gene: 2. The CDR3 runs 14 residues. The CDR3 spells CASSLGQGHNEQFF. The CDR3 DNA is TGTGCCAGCAGTTTAGGACAGGGACACAATGAGCAGTTCTTC.

CDR3 sequence: CASSGTGVSTDTQYF. The CDR3 region has the DNA TGTGCCAGCAGTGGGACAGGGGTTAGCACAGATACGCAGTATTTT. The chain is built from TRBV6-5 and TRBJ2-3; 10 nucleotides agree with TRBD1. J lost 0 bases, V lost 5 bases, and 2 bases had no gene match. The CDR3 is 15 residues long. The germline gives CDR1 MNHEY, CDR2 SVGAGI.

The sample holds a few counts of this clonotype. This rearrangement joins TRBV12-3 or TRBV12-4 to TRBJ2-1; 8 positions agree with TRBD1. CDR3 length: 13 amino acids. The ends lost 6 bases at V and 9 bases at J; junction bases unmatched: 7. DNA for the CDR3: TGTGCCAGCAGCCGACAGGGGTTAGCTGAGCAGTTCTTC. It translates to CASSRQGLAEQFF.

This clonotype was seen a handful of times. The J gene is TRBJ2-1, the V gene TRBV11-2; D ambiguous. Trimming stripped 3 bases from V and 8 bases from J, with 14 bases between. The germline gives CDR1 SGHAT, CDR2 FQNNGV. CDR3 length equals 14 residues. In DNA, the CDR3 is TGTGCCAGCAGCTTTGAACTGGCGAGAGATGAGCAGTTCTTC. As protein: CASSFELARDEQFF.

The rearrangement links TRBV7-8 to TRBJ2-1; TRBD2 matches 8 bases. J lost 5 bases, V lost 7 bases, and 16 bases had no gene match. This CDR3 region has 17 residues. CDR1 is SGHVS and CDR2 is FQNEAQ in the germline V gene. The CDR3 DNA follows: TGTGCCAGCATGCGACCGGGGGGGACTAGTACCAACAATGAGCAGTTCTTC. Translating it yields CASMRPGGTSTNNEQFF. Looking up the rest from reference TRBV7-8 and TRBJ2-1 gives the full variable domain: GAGVSQSPRYKVAKRGQDVALRCDPISGHVSLFWYQQALGQGPEFLTYFQNEAQLDKSGLPSDRFFAERPEGSVSTLKIQRTQQEDSAVYLCASMRPGGTSTNNEQFFGPGTRLTVL.

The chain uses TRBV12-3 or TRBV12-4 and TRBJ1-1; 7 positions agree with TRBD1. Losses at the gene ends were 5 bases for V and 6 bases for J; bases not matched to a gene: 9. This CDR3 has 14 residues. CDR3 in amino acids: CASSAGTVMPEAFF. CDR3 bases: TGTGCCAGCAGTGCCGGGACAGTGATGCCTGAAGCTTTCTTT.

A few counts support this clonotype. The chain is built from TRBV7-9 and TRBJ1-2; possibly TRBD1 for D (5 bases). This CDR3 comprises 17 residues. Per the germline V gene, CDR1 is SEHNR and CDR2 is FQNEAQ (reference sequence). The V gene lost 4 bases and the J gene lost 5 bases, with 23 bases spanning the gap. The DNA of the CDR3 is TGTGCCAGCAGCTCCTCGGCAAAGGTCCCTGGGGCTTATGGCTACACCTTC. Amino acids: CASSSSAKVPGAYGYTF. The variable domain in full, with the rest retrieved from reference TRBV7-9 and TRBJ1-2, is DTGVSQNPRHKITKRGQNVTFRCDPISEHNRLYWYRQTLGQGPEFLTYFQNEAQLEKSRLLSDRFSAERPKGSFSTLEIQRTEQGDSAMYLCASSSSAKVPGAYGYTFGSGTRLTVV.

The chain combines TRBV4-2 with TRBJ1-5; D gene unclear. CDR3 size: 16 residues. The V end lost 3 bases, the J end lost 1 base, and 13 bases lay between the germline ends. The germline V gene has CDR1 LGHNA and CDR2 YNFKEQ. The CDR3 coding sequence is TGTGCCAGCAGCCACGGCGAACGGGAGAGCAATCAGCCCCAGCATTTT. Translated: CASSHGERESNQPQHF.

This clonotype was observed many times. The CDR3: CASSLAGNEQFF. DNA of the CDR3: TGCGCCAGCAGCTTGGCTGGAAATGAGCAGTTCTTC. The chain employs TRBV5-1 and TRBJ2-1; no clear D. The CDR3 contains 12 residues. The germline V gene has CDR1 SGHRS and CDR2 YFSETQ. V lost 0 bases and J 7 bases, leaving 5 bases between the germline ends.

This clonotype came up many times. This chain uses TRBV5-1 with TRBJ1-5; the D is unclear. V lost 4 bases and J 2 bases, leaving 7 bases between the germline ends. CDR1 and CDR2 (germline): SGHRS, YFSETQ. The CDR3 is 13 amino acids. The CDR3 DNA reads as TGCGCCAGCAGCCCAGAAGGCAATCAGCCCCAGCATTTT. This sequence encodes CASSPEGNQPQHF.

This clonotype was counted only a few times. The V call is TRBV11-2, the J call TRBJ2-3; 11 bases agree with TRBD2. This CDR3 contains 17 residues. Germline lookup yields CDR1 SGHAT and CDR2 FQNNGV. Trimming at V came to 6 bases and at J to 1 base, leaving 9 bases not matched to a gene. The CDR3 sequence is CASSRTATSGGTDTQYF. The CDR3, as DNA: TGTGCCAGCAGTCGAACAGCGACTAGCGGGGGCACAGATACGCAGTATTTT. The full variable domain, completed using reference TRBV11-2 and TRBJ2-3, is EAGVAQSPRYKIIEKRQSVAFWCNPISGHATLYWYQQILGQGPKLLIQFQNNGVVDDSQLPKDRFSAERLKGVDSTLKIQPAKLEDSAVYLCASSRTATSGGTDTQYFGPGTRLTVL.

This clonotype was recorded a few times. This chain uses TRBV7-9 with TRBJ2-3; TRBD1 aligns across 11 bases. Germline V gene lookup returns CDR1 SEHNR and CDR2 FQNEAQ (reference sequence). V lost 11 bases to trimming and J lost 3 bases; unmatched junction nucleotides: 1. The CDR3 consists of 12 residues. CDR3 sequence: CAGQGATDTQYF. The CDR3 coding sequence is TGTGCCGGACAGGGGGCTACAGATACGCAGTATTTT.

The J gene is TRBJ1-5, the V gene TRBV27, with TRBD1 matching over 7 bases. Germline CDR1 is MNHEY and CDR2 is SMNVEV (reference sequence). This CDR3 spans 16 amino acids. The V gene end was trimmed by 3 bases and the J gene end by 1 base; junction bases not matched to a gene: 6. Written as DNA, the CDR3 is TGTGCCAGCAGTTTGAGGGGGCCCGGGAGCAATCAGCCCCAGCATTTT. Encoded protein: CASSLRGPGSNQPQHF.

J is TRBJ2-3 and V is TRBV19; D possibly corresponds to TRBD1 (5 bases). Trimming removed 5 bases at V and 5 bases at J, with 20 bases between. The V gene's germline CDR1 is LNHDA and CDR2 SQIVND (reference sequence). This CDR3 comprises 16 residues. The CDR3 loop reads CASSGIGSGFGDTQYF. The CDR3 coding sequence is TGTGCCAGTAGTGGGATAGGTTCAGGGTTTGGAGATACGCAGTATTTT. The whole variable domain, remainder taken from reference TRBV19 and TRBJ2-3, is DGGITQSPKYLFRKEGQNVTLSCEQNLNHDAMYWYRQDPGQGLRLIYYSQIVNDFQKGDIAEGYSVSREKKESFPLTVTSAQKNPTAFYLCASSGIGSGFGDTQYFGPGTRLTVL.

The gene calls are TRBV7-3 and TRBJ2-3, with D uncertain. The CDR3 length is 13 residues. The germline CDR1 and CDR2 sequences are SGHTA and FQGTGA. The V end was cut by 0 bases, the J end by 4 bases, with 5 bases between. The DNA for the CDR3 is TGTGCCAGCAGCTTAACTCTAGCAGATACGCAGTATTTT. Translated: CASSLTLADTQYF.

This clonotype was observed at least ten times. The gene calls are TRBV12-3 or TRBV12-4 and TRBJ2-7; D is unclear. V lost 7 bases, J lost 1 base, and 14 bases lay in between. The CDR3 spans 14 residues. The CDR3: CASIPAGQSYEQYF. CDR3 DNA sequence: TGTGCCAGCATCCCTGCTGGGCAGTCCTACGAGCAGTACTTC.

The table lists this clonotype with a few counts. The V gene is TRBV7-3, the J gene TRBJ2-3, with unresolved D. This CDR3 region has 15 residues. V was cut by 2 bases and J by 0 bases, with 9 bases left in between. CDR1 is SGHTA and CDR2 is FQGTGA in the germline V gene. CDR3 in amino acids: CASSLFVSSTDTQYF. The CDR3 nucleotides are TGTGCCAGCAGCTTATTTGTGTCTAGCACAGATACGCAGTATTTT.

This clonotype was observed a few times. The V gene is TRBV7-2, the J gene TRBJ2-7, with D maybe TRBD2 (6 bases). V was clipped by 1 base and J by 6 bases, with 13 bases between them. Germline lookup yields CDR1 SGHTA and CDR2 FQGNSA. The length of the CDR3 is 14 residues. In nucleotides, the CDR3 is TGTGCCAGCAGCTTAGGCGAGGAGGGCCGCGAGCAGTACGTC. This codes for CASSLGEEGREQYV.

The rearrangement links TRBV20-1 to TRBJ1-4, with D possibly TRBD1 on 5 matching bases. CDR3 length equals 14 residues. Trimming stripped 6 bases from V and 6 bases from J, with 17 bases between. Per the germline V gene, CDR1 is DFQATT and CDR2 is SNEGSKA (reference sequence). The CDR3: CSAVRTGQDEKLFF. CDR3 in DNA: TGCAGTGCCGTTAGGACGGGGCAGGATGAAAAACTGTTTTTT.

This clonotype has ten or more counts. The CDR3 nucleotides are TGTGCCAGCAGCCTGGGACTAGCGGGAGATACGCAGTATTTT. This codes for CASSLGLAGDTQYF. The rearrangement links TRBV7-2 to TRBJ2-3, with 12 bases identical to TRBD2. With V trimmed by 5 bases and J by 5 bases, 2 bases remained unmatched. This CDR3 contains 14 residues. The germline gives CDR1 SGHTA, CDR2 FQGNSA.

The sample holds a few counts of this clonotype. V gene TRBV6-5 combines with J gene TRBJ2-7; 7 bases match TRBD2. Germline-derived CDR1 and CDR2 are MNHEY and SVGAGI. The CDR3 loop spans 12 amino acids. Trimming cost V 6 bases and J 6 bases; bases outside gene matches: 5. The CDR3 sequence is CASSQGGSEQYV. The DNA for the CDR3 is TGTGCCAGCAGCCAGGGAGGGTCCGAGCAGTACGTC.

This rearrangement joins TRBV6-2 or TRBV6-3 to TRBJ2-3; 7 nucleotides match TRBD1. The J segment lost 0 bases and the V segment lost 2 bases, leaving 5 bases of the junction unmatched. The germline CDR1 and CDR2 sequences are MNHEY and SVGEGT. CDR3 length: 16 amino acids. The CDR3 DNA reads TGTGCCAGCAGTTACCCCGGGACAGCTAGCACAGATACGCAGTATTTT. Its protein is CASSYPGTASTDTQYF.

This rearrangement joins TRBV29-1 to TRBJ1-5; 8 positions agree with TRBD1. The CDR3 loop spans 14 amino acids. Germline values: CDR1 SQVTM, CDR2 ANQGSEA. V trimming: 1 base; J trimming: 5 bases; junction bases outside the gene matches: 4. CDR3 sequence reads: CSVEGTGSDQPQHF. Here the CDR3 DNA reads TGCAGCGTTGAAGGGACAGGGAGCGATCAGCCCCAGCATTTT.

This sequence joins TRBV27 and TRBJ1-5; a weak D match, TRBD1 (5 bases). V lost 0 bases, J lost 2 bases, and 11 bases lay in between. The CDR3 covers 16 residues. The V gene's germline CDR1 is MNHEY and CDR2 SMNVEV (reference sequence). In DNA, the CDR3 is TGTGCCAGCAGTTTATCGGGACTCGGGGGCAATCAGCCCCAGCATTTT. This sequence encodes CASSLSGLGGNQPQHF.

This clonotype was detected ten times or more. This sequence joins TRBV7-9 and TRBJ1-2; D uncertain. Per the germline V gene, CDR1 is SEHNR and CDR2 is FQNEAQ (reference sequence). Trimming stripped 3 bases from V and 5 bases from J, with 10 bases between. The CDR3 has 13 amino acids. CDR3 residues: CASSLEQDYGYTF. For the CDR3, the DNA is TGTGCCAGCAGCTTGGAGCAGGATTATGGCTACACCTTC.

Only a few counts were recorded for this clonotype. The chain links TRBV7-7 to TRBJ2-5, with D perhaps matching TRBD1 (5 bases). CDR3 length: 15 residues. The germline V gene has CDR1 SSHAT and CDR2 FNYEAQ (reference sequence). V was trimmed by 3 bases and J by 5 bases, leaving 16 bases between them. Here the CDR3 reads CASSLSRVGSETQYF. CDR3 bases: TGTGCCAGCAGCTTGAGCAGGGTTGGGTCGGAGACCCAGTACTTC.